This T cell receptor beta chain was retrieved from a study of shared clonotypes between healthy human individuals. Background on the study: Each donor contributed plates that comprised three CD4 naive, three CD4 memory, two CD8 naive and one CD8 memory. Broader study findings: The authors sampled blood alone, and tissue repertoires likely differ.

Libraries were prepared by immunoSEQ multiplex PCR; TCRdb keeps only in-frame clonotypes and omits some of them. The sample contains about 2.3 million clones, just over 90% of which appear only once. V gave up 6 bases and J gave up 4 bases, with 10 bases separating them. The CDR3 loop spans 13 amino acids. Donation came from healthy HIV-negative adults that had no recent acute infections or vaccinations. CD45RA+ naive and CD45RA-negative memory subsets were separated from CD4+ cells. As for this clone: Antigen: not known.

Sequencing was done on a sample of naive CD4+ T cells from PBMCs. Sample subset: CD45RA+ positively selected. The clonotype was recovered from a man aged 18-30 years in good health. Some clones in this sample may be carry-over from other donors' samples. V usage is TRBV23-1 and J usage is TRBJ1-5, with unresolved D. TRBV23-1 has ORF status, its function being uncertain. The CDR3 reads CASSRTGNQPQHF. DNA for the CDR3: TGCGCCAGCAGCCGGACGGGTAATCAGCCCCAGCATTTT.